These T cell receptor beta chains were read from a single sample in a study of blood T cell repertoires in COVID-19. The protocol was immunoSEQ multiplex PCR, while the TCRdb copy is restricted to in-frame clones and leaves out a portion. In the table there are fewer than 200,000 clones, roughly four fifths of which are singletons. The sequenced sample consisted of peripheral blood. The source is a woman older than 75 with COVID-19, enrolled during active disease. Each CDR3 is given with its conserved first and last residue. Each record gives: clone size, J gene, V gene, D gene, CDR3 protein. A D gene is named only where the DNA matches it firmly. Size is stated for part of the rows, as once, few or many counts, or as a class when the clone is expanded.

.	TRBJ2-1	TRBV19	.	CASGEEGEVYNEQFF
once	TRBJ2-5	TRBV2	TRBD1	CASKPESGTGETQYF
.	TRBJ1-3	TRBV11-2	.	CATSPAGSGNTIYF
.	TRBJ1-5	TRBV6-6	TRBD1	CASSSTGGRNQPQHF
.	TRBJ1-2	TRBV10-1	.	CASSRYGYTF
.	TRBJ1-1	TRBV6-2/TRBV6-3	TRBD1	CASSFPTGTGITNTEAFF
.	TRBJ2-1	TRBV30	.	CAWSPTYNEQFF
.	TRBJ2-3	TRBV5-1	.	CASSLAGASTDTQYF
.	TRBJ1-2	TRBV10-3	TRBD1	CAIRQGASYGYTF
.	TRBJ1-1	TRBV7-3	TRBD1	CASSLQGGTEAFF
.	TRBJ1-1	TRBV10-3	TRBD1	CAIRGQGAINTEAFF
.	TRBJ1-4	TRBV29-1	TRBD1	CSVESGTGDEKLFF
few	TRBJ1-2	TRBV2	TRBD1	CASSDRAGGQGYTF
.	TRBJ1-4	TRBV19	TRBD1	CASSTWTGTNEKLFF
.	TRBJ1-1	TRBV5-1	TRBD1	CASSLGTGLDSTEAFF
.	TRBJ2-3	TRBV5-4	.	CASSWKTITGPDTQYF
.	TRBJ1-2	TRBV7-9	TRBD1	CASSYSTTTGTYGYTF
.	TRBJ1-4	TRBV27	.	CASSRQRGGKLFF
.	TRBJ2-5	TRBV2	TRBD1	CASSGQGGDQETQYF
.	TRBJ2-5	TRBV4-1	TRBD2	CASTSGRALETQYF
.	TRBJ1-5	TRBV7-2	.	CASSLAGRLSNQPQHF
.	TRBJ2-7	TRBV7-3	.	CASSASGGASYEQYF
.	TRBJ2-1	TRBV6-2/TRBV6-3	.	CASSYSWQGGEQFF
.	TRBJ2-2	TRBV11-1	TRBD2	CASRVTSGGSGELFF
.	TRBJ2-7	TRBV12-3/TRBV12-4	.	CASSDYYEQYF
once	TRBJ1-1	TRBV5-1	.	CASSSQGNTEAFF
.	TRBJ1-5	TRBV30	TRBD1	CAWSRDSYQPQHF
.	TRBJ1-4	TRBV2	TRBD1	CASSLNRGTNEKLFF
.	TRBJ2-5	TRBV24-1	.	CATSDSRVETQYF
.	TRBJ2-1	TRBV27	.	CASSPPYSEQFF
.	TRBJ1-6	TRBV20-1	TRBD1	CSASAVGTGGSPLHF